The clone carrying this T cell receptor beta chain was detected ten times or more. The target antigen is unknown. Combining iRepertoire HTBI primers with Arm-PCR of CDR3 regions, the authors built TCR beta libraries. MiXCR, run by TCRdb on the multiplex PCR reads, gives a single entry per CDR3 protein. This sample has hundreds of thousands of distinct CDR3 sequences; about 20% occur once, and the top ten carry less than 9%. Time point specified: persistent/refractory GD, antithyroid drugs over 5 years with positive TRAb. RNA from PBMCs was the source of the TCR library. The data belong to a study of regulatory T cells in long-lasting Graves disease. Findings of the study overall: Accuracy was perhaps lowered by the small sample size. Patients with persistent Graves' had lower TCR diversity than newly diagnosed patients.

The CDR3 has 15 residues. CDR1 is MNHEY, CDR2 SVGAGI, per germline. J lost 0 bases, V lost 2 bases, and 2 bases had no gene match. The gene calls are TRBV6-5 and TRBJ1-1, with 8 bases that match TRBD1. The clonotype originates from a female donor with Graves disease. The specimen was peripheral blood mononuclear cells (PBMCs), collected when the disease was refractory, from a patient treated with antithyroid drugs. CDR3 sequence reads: CASSYPTGVNTEAFF. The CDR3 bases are TGTGCCAGCAGTTACCCGACAGGGGTGAACACTGAAGCTTTCTTT.